The 5 T cell receptor beta chains below all came from one sample that was sequenced in a study of cytomegalovirus exposure and HLA in healthy donors. Primers: 60 Vbeta forward and 13 Jbeta reverse. Only in-frame clones appear in the TCRdb table, and some are missing; sequencing was by immunoSEQ multiplex PCR. The sample lists 75,000 to 95,000 clones, about three quarters seen once, with around 4.3% in the top ten. Sequencing used PBMCs. The origin of the receptors is a woman aged 35 to 49 in good health and CMV-seropositive.

J is TRBJ2-7 and V is TRBV9, with D possibly TRBD2 on 6 matching bases. This CDR3 comprises 14 residues. Deletions cut 3 bases from V and 2 bases from J, with 12 bases between. Germline V gene data show CDR1 as SGDLS and CDR2 as YYNGEE. This CDR3 reads CASSASSAAYEQYF. CDR3 nucleotide sequence: TGTGCCAGCAGCGCCTCTAGCGCCGCCTACGAGCAGTACTTC. Filled out from reference TRBV9 and TRBJ2-7, the complete variable domain reads DSGVTQTPKHLITATGQRVTLRCSPRSGDLSVYWYQQSLDQGLQFLIQYYNGEERAKGNILERFSAQQFPDLHSELNLSSLELGDSALYFCASSASSAAYEQYFGPGTRLTVT.

This clone was counted a few times. The chain employs TRBV7-6 and TRBJ1-1, with D unclear. Germline V gives CDR1 SGHVS, CDR2 FNYEAQ. The CDR3 is made up of 15 amino acids. Between the trimmed V and J ends, which lost 1 base and 1 base, there was a span of 10 bases. The CDR3: CASSLVVGTNTEAFF. The CDR3 bases are TGTGCCAGCAGCTTAGTAGTGGGCACGAACACTGAAGCTTTCTTT. The entire variable domain, with the rest obtained from reference TRBV7-6 and TRBJ1-1, is as follows: GAGVSQSPRYKVTKRGQDVALRCDPISGHVSLYWYRQALGQGPEFLTYFNYEAQQDKSGLPNDRFSAERPEGSISTLTIQRTEQRDSAMYRCASSLVVGTNTEAFFGQGTRLTVV.

The CDR3 region has the DNA TGTGCCAGCAGCTTAGCACCAGGGACTTACGAGCAGTACTTC. Protein sequence: CASSLAPGTYEQYF. The rearrangement joins TRBV7-6 to TRBJ2-7, with D possibly TRBD2 on 6 matching bases. Trimming pared 0 bases from V and 4 bases from J, leaving 10 bases between. The CDR3 covers 14 residues. Germline V lookup: CDR1 SGHVS, CDR2 FNYEAQ.

The chain carries TRBV2 and TRBJ2-1; maybe TRBD2 (5 bases). Germline-derived CDR1 and CDR2 are SNHLY and FYNNEI. V lost 4 bases to trimming and J lost 8 bases, with 24 bases between them. The CDR3 covers 17 residues. CDR3: CASSGGSFIGLGDEQFF. CDR3 sequence (DNA): TGTGCCAGCAGTGGTGGGAGTTTCATCGGGCTTGGCGATGAGCAGTTCTTC.

J is TRBJ1-3 and V is TRBV29-1, with D possibly matching TRBD1 (6 bases). V was pared by 6 bases and J by 4 bases, with 10 bases between. Germline V CDR1 and CDR2: SQVTM, ANQGSEA. This CDR3 is built from 12 residues. CDR3 loop: CSVHGQGNTIYF. In DNA form, the CDR3 reads TGCAGCGTCCACGGACAGGGAAACACCATATATTTT.